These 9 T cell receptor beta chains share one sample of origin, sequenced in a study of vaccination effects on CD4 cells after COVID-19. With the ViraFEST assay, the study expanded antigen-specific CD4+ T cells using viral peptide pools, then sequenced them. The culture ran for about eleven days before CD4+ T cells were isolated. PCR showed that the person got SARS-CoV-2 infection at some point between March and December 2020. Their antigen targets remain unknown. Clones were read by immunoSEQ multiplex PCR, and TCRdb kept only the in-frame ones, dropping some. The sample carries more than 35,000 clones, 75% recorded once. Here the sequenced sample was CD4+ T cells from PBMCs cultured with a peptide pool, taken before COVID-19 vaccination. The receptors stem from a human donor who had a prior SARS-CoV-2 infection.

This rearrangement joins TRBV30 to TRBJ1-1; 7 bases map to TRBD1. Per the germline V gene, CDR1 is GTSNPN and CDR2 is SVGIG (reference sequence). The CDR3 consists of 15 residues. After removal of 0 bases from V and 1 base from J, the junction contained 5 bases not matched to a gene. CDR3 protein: CAWSVWDSENTEAFF. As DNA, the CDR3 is TGTGCCTGGAGTGTATGGGACAGCGAGAACACTGAAGCTTTCTTT.

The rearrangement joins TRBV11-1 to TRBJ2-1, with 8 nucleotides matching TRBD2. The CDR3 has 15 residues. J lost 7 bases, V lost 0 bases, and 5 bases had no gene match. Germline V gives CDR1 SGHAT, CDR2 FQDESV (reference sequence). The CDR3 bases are TGTGCCAGCAGCTTAGCTGCGGGGGGCCAAAATGAGCAGTTCTTC. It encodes CASSLAAGGQNEQFF.

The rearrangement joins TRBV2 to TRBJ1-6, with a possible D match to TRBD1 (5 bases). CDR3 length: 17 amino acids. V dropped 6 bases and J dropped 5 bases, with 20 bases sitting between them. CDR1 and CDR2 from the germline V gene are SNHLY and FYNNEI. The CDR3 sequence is CASRQITGTNNNSPLHF. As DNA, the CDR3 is TGTGCCAGCAGACAAATAACCGGGACCAACAATAATTCACCCCTCCACTTT.

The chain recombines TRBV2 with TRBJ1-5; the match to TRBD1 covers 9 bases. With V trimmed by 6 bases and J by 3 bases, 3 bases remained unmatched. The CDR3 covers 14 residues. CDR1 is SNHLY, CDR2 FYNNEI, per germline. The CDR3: CASRQGATNQPQHF. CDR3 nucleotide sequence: TGTGCCAGCAGACAGGGGGCCACCAATCAGCCCCAGCATTTT.

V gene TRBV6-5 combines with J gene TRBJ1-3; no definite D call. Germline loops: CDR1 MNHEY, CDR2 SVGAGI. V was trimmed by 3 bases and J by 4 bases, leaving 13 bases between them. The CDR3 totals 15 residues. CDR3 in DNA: TGTGCCAGCAGTTATGGGAGGTCGCACGGAAACACCATATATTTT. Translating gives CASSYGRSHGNTIYF.

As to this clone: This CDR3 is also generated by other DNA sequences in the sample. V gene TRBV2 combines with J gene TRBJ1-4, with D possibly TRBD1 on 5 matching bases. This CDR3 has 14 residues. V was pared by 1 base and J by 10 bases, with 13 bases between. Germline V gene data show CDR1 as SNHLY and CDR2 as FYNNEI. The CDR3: CASSEGRDGGKLFF. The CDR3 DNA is TGTGCCAGCAGTGAAGGCAGGGATGGGGGAAAACTGTTTTTT.

The CDR3 DNA follows: TGTGCCAGCAGTTACTCGTTCGGGGGGGGGACCGGGGAGCTGTTTTTT. It is translated as CASSYSFGGGTGELFF. The chain couples TRBV6-6 to TRBJ2-2; 8 positions match TRBD2. CDR1 MNHNY and CDR2 SVGAGI come from the germline V gene (reference sequence). The CDR3 spans 16 residues. V gave up 0 bases and J gave up 5 bases; unmatched junction bases: 5.

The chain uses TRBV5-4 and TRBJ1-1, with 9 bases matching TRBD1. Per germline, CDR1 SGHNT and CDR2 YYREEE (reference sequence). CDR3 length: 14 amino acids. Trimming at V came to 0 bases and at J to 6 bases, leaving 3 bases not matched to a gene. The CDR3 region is CASSLVGDRAEAFF. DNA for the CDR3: TGTGCCAGCAGCTTGGTCGGGGACAGGGCTGAAGCTTTCTTT.

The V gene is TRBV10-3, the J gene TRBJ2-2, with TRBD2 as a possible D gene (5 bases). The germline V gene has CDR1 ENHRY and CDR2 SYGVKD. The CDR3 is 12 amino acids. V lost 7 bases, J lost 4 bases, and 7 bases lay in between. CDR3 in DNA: TGTGCCATCATAGCGCGCACCGGGGAGCTGTTTTTT. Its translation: CAIIARTGELFF.